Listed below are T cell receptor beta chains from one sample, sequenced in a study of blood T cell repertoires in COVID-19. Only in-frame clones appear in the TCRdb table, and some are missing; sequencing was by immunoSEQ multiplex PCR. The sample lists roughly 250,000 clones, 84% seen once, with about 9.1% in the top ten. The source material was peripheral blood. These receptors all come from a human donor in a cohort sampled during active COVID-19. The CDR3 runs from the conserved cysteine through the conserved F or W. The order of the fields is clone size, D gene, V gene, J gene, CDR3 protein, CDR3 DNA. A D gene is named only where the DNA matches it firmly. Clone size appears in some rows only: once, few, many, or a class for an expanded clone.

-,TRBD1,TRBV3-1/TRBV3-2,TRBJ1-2,CASSHRQGGNGYTF,TGTGCCAGCAGCCATAGACAGGGGGGGAATGGCTACACCTTC
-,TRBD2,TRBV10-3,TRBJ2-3,CAISPGLDTDTQYF,TGTGCCATCAGCCCTGGACTAGACACAGATACGCAGTATTTT
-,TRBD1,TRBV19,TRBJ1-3,CASSQERDSRGNTIYF,TGTGCCAGTAGTCAAGAGAGGGACAGCCGCGGAAACACCATATATTTT
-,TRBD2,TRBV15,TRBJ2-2,CATSRDRGLAGVHGELFF,TGTGCCACCAGCAGAGATCGGGGACTAGCGGGAGTGCACGGGGAGCTGTTTTTT
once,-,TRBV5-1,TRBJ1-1,CASSLAWSGTNTEAFF,TGCGCCAGCAGCTTGGCGTGGTCGGGGACAAACACTGAAGCTTTCTTT
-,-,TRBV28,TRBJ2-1,CASGQRTNEQFF,TGTGCCAGCGGACAGAGAACCAATGAGCAGTTCTTC
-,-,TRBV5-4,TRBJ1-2,CASSGEGWRSGYTF,TGTGCCAGCAGCGGGGAGGGTTGGCGTTCGGGCTACACCTTC
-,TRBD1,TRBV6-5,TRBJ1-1,CASSPGQGNTEAFF,TGTGCCAGCAGCCCGGGACAGGGGAACACTGAAGCTTTCTTT
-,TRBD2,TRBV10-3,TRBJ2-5,CAISRLAGRETQYF,TGTGCCATCAGTAGACTAGCGGGACGGGAGACCCAGTACTTC
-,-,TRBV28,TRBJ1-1,CAAGGSSDTEAFF,TGTGCCGCTGGGGGGTCCAGCGACACTGAAGCTTTCTTT
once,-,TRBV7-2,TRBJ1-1,CASGPIRNTEAFF,TGTGCCAGCGGCCCAATAAGGAACACTGAAGCTTTCTTT
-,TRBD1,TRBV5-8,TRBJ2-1,CASSGTPGQGDNEQFF,TGTGCCAGCAGCGGAACACCGGGACAGGGAGACAATGAGCAGTTCTTC
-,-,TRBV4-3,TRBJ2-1,CASSQDPAAINEQFF,TGCGCCAGCAGCCAAGATCCAGCGGCGATCAATGAGCAGTTCTTC
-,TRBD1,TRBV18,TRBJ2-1,CASSLGTGSYNEQFF,TGTGCCAGCTCACTAGGGACAGGCTCCTACAATGAGCAGTTCTTC
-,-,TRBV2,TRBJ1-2,CASSESPGSYGYTF,TGTGCCAGCAGTGAATCGCCTGGGAGCTATGGCTACACCTTC